This T cell receptor beta chain was recovered during a study of CD8 T cell repertoires and HIV-1 epitope variants (dated by TCRdb to between 2020 and 2021). Study-level background: Twenty-five peptides representing autologous and known Gag and Nef epitope variants were each used to stimulate T cells in separate culture wells. Control conditions included a CMV, EBV and flu peptide pool, the Ebola AY9 epitope as negative control, and a no-peptide well. Tested epitopes included three Gag epitope families and Nef HW9 and YT9. T cells were enriched using the EasySep Human T Cell Enrichment Kit and then co-cultured with an equal number of autologous T cell-negative cells acting as antigen-presenting cells. Cultures were maintained for approximately ten days in IMDM with gentamicin, and half-media changes adding IL-2, IL-7 and IL-15 were performed on days 3 and 7. An aliquot of 1M T cells was saved as an uncultured baseline condition, separate from the roughly 80 T cell cultures. Running each culture condition in triplicate, except for one peptide done in duplicate, gave a total of more than 70 T cell cultures.

This clone was picked up one time. What antigen it recognizes has not been identified. No clone much larger than this one lies a single base away; base qualities are absent. Sequencing of TCR beta CDR3 regions was done on the immunoSEQ platform at survey depth. The QIAamp DNA micro kit was used to extract genomic DNA from every cultured and uncultured CD8+ T cell population. The study's own analysis went as follows. Samples with fewer than 5,000 productive reads were excluded, resulting in the removal of about 6.5% of the 75 HIV peptide-stimulated cultures. A MANAFEST web app trimmed sequences to CDR3 and removed nonproductive sequences, CDR3s under 5 amino acids, and those not starting C or ending F/W. Antigen-specific clonotypes had to expand in at least 2 of 3 replicates versus no-peptide control at FDR 0.01, only within one epitope family. In addition, a specific clonotype needed a frequency at least fivefold higher than in wells stimulated with peptides from other epitope families. Not all clones reach the TCRdb copy of this immuneACCESS table, which keeps in-frame sequences only. Checked studies attribute under half of the gap to unresolved V genes and leave the rest unexplained. The V and J calls and clone size were taken over from that table, and D and trimming were inferred from the DNA. Present in this sample are about 95,000 clones, 60% to 80% of which were seen just once. 25% to 30% of the sample lies in the top ten.

The EasySep Human CD8+ T Cell Enrichment Kit was used on day 10 to isolate CD8+ T cells from every culture. Overall study outcomes, separate from this receptor: The assay could identify only TCR beta chains and pointed to proliferation in response to antigen, not to T cell function or cytokine profile. The Nef KF9 family was recognized by five clonotypes and the HW9 family by one, and no responses to the TAALDMSHF plasma variant were observed. Roughly 10 antigen-specific TCR beta clonotypes were identified, of which more than five appeared to be cross-reactive for autologous or known escape epitope variants.

The TCR sequence derives from a male donor with HIV. The sample taken for sequencing was uncultured baseline CD8+ T cells from peripheral blood mononuclear cells (PBMCs).

Read as DNA, the sequence is TGTGCCTGGAGTGTACGGAGGGTAAGCTATGGCTACACCTTC. This gives the protein CAWSVRRVSYGYTF. Rearrangement joined TRBV30 to TRBJ1-2, with the D segment identity uncertain. As encoded in the germline V gene (reference sequence), CDR1 is GTSNPN while CDR2 is SVGIG. From the cysteine through the phenylalanine, the CDR3 covers 14 amino acids. Only CDR3 DNA is held: 42 bases, read in frame from base 1. At the junction V is shortened by 0 bases and J by 4 bases, with 12 bases in between. With all but the CDR3 taken from the reference TRBV30 and TRBJ1-2 genes, the full variable domain is: SQTIHQWPATLVQPVGSPLSLECTVEGTSNPNLYWYRQAAGRGLQLLFYSVGIGQISSEVPQNLSASRPQDRQFILSSKKLLLSDSGFYLCAWSVRRVSYGYTFGSGTRLTVV.